These 9 T cell receptor beta chains were sequenced from one sample in a study of blood T cell repertoires in COVID-19. The method was immunoSEQ multiplex PCR; TCRdb's version includes in-frame clones alone and lacks a portion of them. The data hold 150,000 to 200,000 clones, with about 85% observed a single time. Sequenced material: peripheral blood. All receptors derive from a woman older than 75 with acute or convalescent COVID-19.

The gene calls are TRBV5-1 and TRBJ1-4, with D unclear. The germline V gene has CDR1 SGHRS and CDR2 YFSETQ. This CDR3 has 14 residues. V lost 0 bases to trimming and J lost 3 bases, with 6 bases between them. The CDR3 DNA reads TGCGCCAGCAGCTTGGGTCTGTCTAATGAAAAACTGTTTTTT. Translating it yields CASSLGLSNEKLFF.

The V and J genes are TRBV29-1 and TRBJ2-3, with a weak D call TRBD2 (7 bases). The CDR3 length is 14 residues. The germline CDR1 and CDR2 sequences are SQVTM and ANQGSEA. CDR3 bases: TGCGGGGGGGCAAAAACAACTAGCACAGATACGCAGTATTTT. It specifies CGGAKTTSTDTQYF.

The chain employs TRBV7-6 and TRBJ2-4; 12 bases fit TRBD2. The germline V gene has CDR1 SGHVS and CDR2 FNYEAQ. V was clipped by 5 bases and J by 4 bases; unmatched bases: 18. The CDR3 has 20 residues. CDR3 protein: CASSPTSGRLEGEIKNIQYF. As DNA, the CDR3 is TGTGCCAGCAGCCCGACTAGCGGGAGACTCGAGGGGGAGATAAAAAACATTCAGTACTTC.

The genes are TRBV10-2 and TRBJ2-1, with 8 bases matching TRBD2. The CDR3 totals 15 residues. J was trimmed by 0 bases and V by 6 bases; bases with no gene match: 4. The germline V gene encodes CDR1 WSHSY and CDR2 SAAADI. The CDR3 loop reads CASRVAGSSYNEQFF. In nucleotides, the CDR3 is TGCGCCAGCAGGGTAGCGGGAAGCTCCTACAATGAGCAGTTCTTC.

The rearrangement joins TRBV5-1 to TRBJ1-4; D is unresolved. The CDR3 has 15 residues. V was cut by 0 bases and J by 0 bases, with 6 bases left in between. The V gene's germline CDR1 is SGHRS and CDR2 YFSETQ. DNA for the CDR3: TGCGCCAGCAGCTTGGACGGGACAACTAATGAAAAACTGTTTTTT. This translates into CASSLDGTTNEKLFF.

J is TRBJ2-7 and V is TRBV19; perhaps TRBD2 as D (5 bases). V lost 6 bases, J lost 0 bases, and 12 bases lay in between. Germline lookup yields CDR1 LNHDA and CDR2 SQIVND (reference sequence). This CDR3 contains 14 residues. The CDR3 nucleotides are TGTGCCAGTAGGACGACGGGATCCTCCTACGAGCAGTACTTC. Its protein product is CASRTTGSSYEQYF.

This clone was observed a single time. The rearrangement uses TRBV7-2 and TRBJ1-1, with D possibly TRBD1 on 5 matching bases. CDR3 length equals 13 residues. In germline, CDR1 is SGHTA, CDR2 FQGNSA. V was clipped by 5 bases and J by 7 bases, with 14 bases between them. DNA of the CDR3: TGTGCCAGCAGCCCTAGACAGAATCTTGAAGCTTTCTTT. This translates into CASSPRQNLEAFF.

This clone is a singleton in its sample. The rearrangement links TRBV5-1 to TRBJ1-1; the match to TRBD1 covers 11 bases. J was trimmed by 0 bases and V by 3 bases; bases with no gene match: 4. Germline V gene data show CDR1 as SGHRS and CDR2 as YFSETQ. CDR3 length: 16 amino acids. The CDR3 spells CASSSDRGLMNTEAFF. The CDR3 nucleotides read TGCGCCAGCAGCTCGGACAGGGGGCTAATGAACACTGAAGCTTTCTTT. Variable domain in full (rest from reference TRBV5-1 and TRBJ1-1): KAGVTQTPRYLIKTRGQQVTLSCSPISGHRSVSWYQQTPGQGLQFLFEYFSETQRNKGNFPGRFSGRQFSNSRSEMNVSTLELGDSALYLCASSSDRGLMNTEAFFGQGTRLTVV.

The chain is built from TRBV19 and TRBJ2-1; D not certain. CDR3 length: 12 residues. Germline lookup yields CDR1 LNHDA and CDR2 SQIVND (reference sequence). Trimming cost V 6 bases and J 5 bases, with 8 bases left between them. DNA of the CDR3: TGTGCCAGTAGCCCCTATGACAATGAGCAGTTCTTC. It specifies CASSPYDNEQFF.